This record concerns one T cell receptor (beta chain) sequence. No antigen is known for it. The source of the sample is a study of OX40 agonist ivuxolimab in advanced cancers. The cohort excluded patients with autoimmune disease history or systemic immunosuppression. The data were produced by immunoSEQ multiplex PCR, yet TCRdb's version contains in-frame clones alone and is incomplete. This table holds 60,000 to 75,000 clones, about 90% found once. From germline, CDR1 is MGHRA and CDR2 YSYEKL. Trimming shortened V by 0 bases and J by 7 bases, and 16 bases separated the two germline ends. This CDR3 contains 16 residues. General study findings and limits: Also present in some nonresponders was a low level of normalized T-cell clonal expansion. By week 6 at 0.1 to 3.0 mg/kg, blood CD4+ and CD8+ T cells had expanded clonally.

This clonotype was sampled from an adult with an advanced solid tumor such as melanoma, head and neck, liver or kidney cancer. The specimen comprised CD4+ or CD8+ T cells sorted from blood, sampled in a trial of the OX40 agonist ivuxolimab. The chain links TRBV4-1 to TRBJ1-5, with D perhaps matching TRBD1 (5 bases). The CDR3 sequence: CASSQDFQGRIQPQHF. As DNA, the CDR3 is TGCGCCAGCAGCCAAGATTTCCAGGGCCGGATCCAGCCCCAGCATTTT.